These 21 T cell receptor beta chains share one sample of origin, sequenced in a study of blood T cell repertoires in COVID-19. Assay: immunoSEQ multiplex PCR; the TCRdb copy retains only in-frame clones and omits some. The sample has approximately 230,000 clones; about 86% are singletons. The sequencing input was peripheral blood. These receptor sequences come from a man older than 75 with acute or convalescent COVID-19.

A word on this clone: This CDR3 is also generated by other DNA sequences in the sample. The chain combines TRBV18 with TRBJ1-6; 7 positions match TRBD1. CDR3 length: 14 residues. Germline V gene data show CDR1 as KGHSH and CDR2 as LQKENI. V shed 3 bases and J 4 bases; nucleotides not matched to a gene: 0. The CDR3 protein is CASSPGQYNSPLHF. DNA of the CDR3: TGTGCCAGCTCACCGGGACAGTATAATTCACCCCTCCACTTT.

Comment on this clone: Other DNA variants within this sample encode the same CDR3. The V gene is TRBV18, the J gene TRBJ1-1; TRBD1 might be the D (5 bases). CDR3 length: 13 residues. The germline V gene encodes CDR1 KGHSH and CDR2 LQKENI. V was pared by 6 bases and J by 1 base, with 9 bases between. The CDR3 DNA reads TGTGCCAGCTCTTCCACAGGGAACACTGAAGCTTTCTTT. It is translated as CASSSTGNTEAFF.

V is TRBV6-1 and J is TRBJ2-1; TRBD2 is a possible D gene (5 bases). V lost 2 bases and J lost 4, with 15 bases in between. This CDR3 comprises 16 residues. The germline V gene encodes CDR1 MNHNS and CDR2 SASEGT. The CDR3 protein is CASSERTETLYNEQFF. The CDR3, as DNA: TGTGCCAGCAGTGAAAGGACTGAGACCCTTTACAATGAGCAGTTCTTC.

J is TRBJ2-2 and V is TRBV19; 11 bases match TRBD2. This CDR3 has 16 residues. The trim removed 10 bases at V and 2 bases at J, leaving 9 bases unmatched. CDR1 and CDR2 (germline): LNHDA, SQIVND (reference sequence). CDR3 residues: CATKQTSGRNTGELFF. The CDR3, as DNA: TGTGCCACAAAACAAACTAGCGGGAGAAACACCGGGGAGCTGTTTTTT.

The V call is TRBV4-1, the J call TRBJ2-7; D possibly corresponds to TRBD2 (5 bases). The V and J ends lost 0 bases and 3 bases respectively, with 12 bases between them. The CDR3 length is 15 residues. Germline assignment: CDR1 MGHRA and CDR2 YSYEKL. For the CDR3, the DNA is TGCGCCAGCAGCCAAGAGTCGGGGTCAGTCTACGAGCAGTACTTC. Its translation is CASSQESGSVYEQYF.

The gene calls are TRBV19 and TRBJ2-4; D is uncertain. Germline V CDR1 and CDR2: LNHDA, SQIVND (reference sequence). The CDR3 covers 13 residues. V was cut by 7 bases and J by 2 bases, with 9 bases left in between. This CDR3 reads CASIDLTKNIQYF. CDR3 nucleotides: TGTGCCAGTATAGACTTAACCAAAAACATTCAGTACTTC.

This sequence joins TRBV18 and TRBJ1-4; weak D call: TRBD1 (5 bases). V shed 2 bases and J shed 8 bases, with 9 bases lying between them. CDR3 size: 13 residues. CDR1 and CDR2 from the germline V gene are KGHSH and LQKENI. The CDR3 sequence is CASSPGQREKLFF. The CDR3 DNA sequence: TGTGCCAGCTCACCAGGACAAAGGGAAAAACTGTTTTTT.

The rearrangement uses TRBV7-2 and TRBJ2-7; 7 bases align to TRBD1. CDR1 and CDR2 (germline): SGHTA, FQGNSA. The CDR3 is 19 residues long. Germline trimming cut 5 bases from V and 5 bases from J; bases unmatched to any gene: 24. The CDR3 spells CASSQPPRLKTGIRNEQYF. CDR3 nucleotides: TGTGCCAGCAGCCAACCCCCGCGTTTGAAGACAGGGATTAGGAACGAGCAGTACTTC.

The chain uses TRBV28 and TRBJ2-7; 10 bases fit TRBD1. With V trimmed by 6 bases and J by 4 bases, 9 bases remained unmatched. Per germline, CDR1 MDHEN and CDR2 SYDVKM. CDR3 length equals 15 residues. In DNA, the CDR3 is TGTGCCAGCAGGTCATCCGGGACAGGGGAGTACGAGCAGTACTTC. The encoded protein is CASRSSGTGEYEQYF.

The chain carries TRBV3-1 (or the pseudogene TRBV3-2) and TRBJ2-7; D is undetermined. The V and J ends lost 1 base and 0 bases respectively, with 10 bases between them. CDR1 LGHDT and CDR2 YNNKEL come from the germline V gene (reference sequence). This CDR3 spans 15 amino acids. The CDR3 here is CASSQGQVSSYEQYF. The CDR3 coding sequence is TGTGCCAGCAGCCAAGGTCAGGTGAGCTCCTACGAGCAGTACTTC.

The chain recombines TRBV5-1 with TRBJ2-2; 9 bases match TRBD1. Germline CDR1 and CDR2: SGHRS and YFSETQ. J was trimmed by 0 bases and V by 0 bases; bases with no gene match: 0. This CDR3 has 16 amino acids. The CDR3 protein is CASSLGQGANTGELFF. For the CDR3, the DNA is TGCGCCAGCAGCTTGGGACAGGGGGCGAACACCGGGGAGCTGTTTTTT.

The V gene is TRBV21-1, the J gene TRBJ2-3; TRBD2 is the table's D call and was not checked against the DNA. TRBV21-1 is assigned pseudogene status. The CDR3 consists of 15 residues. CDR3 loop: CASSKVEGDTDTQYF. DNA for the CDR3: TGTGCCAGCAGCAAAGTGGAGGGAGACACAGATACGCAGTATTTT.

V is TRBV27 and J is TRBJ2-5; D is perhaps TRBD1 (5 bases). This CDR3 contains 15 residues. The germline V gene encodes CDR1 MNHEY and CDR2 SMNVEV (reference sequence). V lost 6 bases, J lost 1 base, and 15 bases lay in between. The CDR3 DNA reads TGTGCCAGCAGCCATGACAGTACTTTCCAAGAGACCCAGTACTTC. It specifies CASSHDSTFQETQYF.

This clone showed up just a few times. This chain joins TRBV3-1 (or the pseudogene TRBV3-2) and TRBJ1-6; 10 positions agree with TRBD1. The CDR3 is 15 residues long. V dropped 5 bases and J dropped 7; count of bases not matched to a gene: 5. The germline gives CDR1 LGHDT, CDR2 YNNKEL (reference sequence). The CDR3 loop is CASSSGTGVNSPLHF. DNA of the CDR3: TGTGCCAGCAGCTCCGGGACAGGGGTAAATTCACCCCTCCACTTT.

The chain links TRBV5-4 to TRBJ1-2; D is perhaps TRBD1 (6 bases). The CDR3 length is 15 residues. The V gene's germline CDR1 is SGHNT and CDR2 YYREEE (reference sequence). Trimming stripped 0 bases from V and 4 bases from J, with 13 bases between. The CDR3 bases are TGTGCCAGCAGCTTGGAAAACAGGGAAGGCTATGGCTACACCTTC. Translation gives CASSLENREGYGYTF.

The chain has TRBV24-1 and TRBJ2-1; the D gene is possibly TRBD1 (5 bases). This CDR3 comprises 16 residues. Trimming stripped 4 bases from V and 5 bases from J, with 17 bases between. Germline CDR1 KGHDR, CDR2 SFDVKD. This CDR3 is CATSDPGHVPDNEQFF. CDR3 DNA: TGTGCCACCAGTGACCCAGGACATGTGCCGGACAATGAGCAGTTCTTC.

The sample holds one count of this clone. The chain employs TRBV7-9 and TRBJ1-2; 11 bases fit TRBD1. The germline gives CDR1 SEHNR, CDR2 FQNEAQ (reference sequence). CDR3 length equals 15 residues. V dropped 10 bases and J dropped 4; count of bases not matched to a gene: 11. The CDR3 loop is CANSRPGTGGYGYTF. The CDR3 DNA reads TGTGCCAATTCGAGACCCGGGACAGGGGGCTATGGCTACACCTTC.

The chain recombines TRBV3-1 (or the pseudogene TRBV3-2) with TRBJ1-4; TRBD1 aligns across 7 bases. V lost 0 bases to trimming and J lost 8 bases; unmatched junction nucleotides: 15. The germline V gene encodes CDR1 LGHDT and CDR2 YNNKEL (reference sequence). The CDR3 contains 18 residues. CDR3: CASSQDGRQGPVGEKLFF. CDR3 in DNA: TGTGCCAGCAGCCAAGATGGGAGACAGGGACCGGTTGGCGAAAAACTGTTTTTT.

This clone was seen many times. The V gene is TRBV24-1, the J gene TRBJ1-6; 8 bases fit TRBD1. The CDR3 covers 17 residues. The junction had 8 bases not matched to a gene; V was cut back by 5 bases and J by 3 bases. The germline gives CDR1 KGHDR, CDR2 SFDVKD. Written as DNA, the CDR3 is TGTGCCACCAGTGCCTGGGTCGGACAGGGCTATAATTCACCCCTCCACTTT. Translation: CATSAWVGQGYNSPLHF.

In the case of this clone: Other DNA sequences in this specimen translate into the identical CDR3. V usage is TRBV5-1 and J usage is TRBJ2-1, with TRBD1 identical over 7 bases. Unmatched junction bases numbered 1, after V lost 4 bases and J lost 0 bases. The CDR3 consists of 14 residues. Germline V gene data show CDR1 as SGHRS and CDR2 as YFSETQ. CDR3 in amino acids: CASSPGGSYNEQFF. The CDR3 DNA is TGCGCCAGCAGCCCAGGGGGCTCCTACAATGAGCAGTTCTTC.

The sample holds one count of this clone. The V gene is TRBV19, the J gene TRBJ1-5, with 11 bases lining up with TRBD1. This CDR3 has 15 residues. After removal of 7 bases from V and 3 bases from J, the junction contained 5 bases not matched to a gene. Per germline, CDR1 LNHDA and CDR2 SQIVND (reference sequence). CDR3 sequence: CASKPGQGDNQPQHF. CDR3 DNA sequence: TGTGCCAGTAAACCGGGACAGGGGGACAATCAGCCCCAGCATTTT.